Shown below are 12 T cell receptor beta chains from a single sample sequenced in a study of regulatory T cells in long-lasting Graves disease. The authors built TCR beta libraries using iRepertoire HTBI primers and Arm-PCR of CDR3 regions. TCRdb re-derived calls from the multiplex PCR reads in MiXCR, one entry per CDR3 protein. The table records about 460,000 distinct CDR3 sequences, roughly 22% of them present only once. Sample time point: persistent/refractory GD, antithyroid drugs over 5 years with positive TRAb. From RNA extracted from PBMCs, the TCR library was made. Sequenced material: peripheral blood mononuclear cells (PBMCs), taken when the disease was refractory, from a patient treated with antithyroid drugs. These receptors came from a female donor with Graves disease.

The chain employs TRBV28 and TRBJ1-3; 7 bases line up with TRBD1. The length of the CDR3 is 16 residues. Germline V gene lookup returns CDR1 MDHEN and CDR2 SYDVKM. The trim removed 8 bases at V and 12 bases at J, leaving 22 bases unmatched. CDR3: CASLENRGGFGVVIYF. The CDR3 nucleotides are TGTGCCAGCCTTGAGAACAGGGGCGGCTTTGGGGTAGTCATATATTTT.

This clonotype showed up just a few times. The CDR3 loop is CAWSGRQVDEQYF. Here the CDR3 DNA reads TGTGCCTGGAGTGGGCGTCAAGTCGACGAGCAGTACTTC. The chain joins TRBV30 to TRBJ2-7; D gene ambiguous. The V gene lost 1 base and the J gene lost 5 bases, with 12 bases spanning the gap. Germline V CDR1 and CDR2: GTSNPN, SVGIG (reference sequence). CDR3 length: 13 residues.

This clonotype was counted at least ten times. The rearrangement links TRBV28 to TRBJ2-7, with 7 nucleotides matching TRBD1. The CDR3 consists of 15 residues. V was pared by 4 bases and J by 6 bases, with 12 bases of the junction left unmatched. Looked up from germline, CDR1 is MDHEN and CDR2 is SYDVKM. The CDR3 nucleotides read TGTGCCAGCAGTTCAGGTGGGACAGCCGGTAGCGAGCAGTACTTC. It encodes CASSSGGTAGSEQYF.

This rearrangement joins TRBV12-3 or TRBV12-4 to TRBJ1-6, with no clear D. This CDR3 spans 13 amino acids. V dropped 5 bases and J dropped 9 bases, with 11 bases sitting between them. DNA of the CDR3: TGTGCCAGCAGTCCCAGGACCATTTCACCCCTCCACTTT. Encoded protein: CASSPRTISPLHF.

J is TRBJ1-2 and V is TRBV20-1; 9 bases match TRBD1. Per the germline V gene, CDR1 is DFQATT and CDR2 is SNEGSKA (reference sequence). V was pared by 6 bases and J by 4 bases, with 6 bases of the junction left unmatched. The CDR3 totals 13 residues. The CDR3 DNA reads TGCAGTGCAAGGGGGACAGGGATCTATGGCTACACCTTC. Amino acids: CSARGTGIYGYTF.

The chain links TRBV5-1 to TRBJ2-7, with D possibly being TRBD1 (6 bases). The CDR3 sequence is 12 residues long. CDR1 and CDR2 from the germline V gene are SGHRS and YFSETQ. The CDR3 DNA reads as TGCGCATCCCGTCAGGGGCGGCACGAGCAGTACTTC. As protein: CASRQGRHEQYF.

Comments on this clonotype: Compared with germline, one end of the junction differs, possibly owing to a read error. V usage is TRBV20-1 and J usage is TRBJ2-7, with 8 bases identical to TRBD2. Germline assignment: CDR1 DFQATT and CDR2 SNEGSKA (reference sequence). The CDR3 length is 14 residues. DNA of the CDR3: TGCAGTGCTCGAGACGGGGGGGCCGCCTACGAGCAGTACTTC. This translates into CSARDGGAAYEQYF.

The chain carries TRBV28 and TRBJ2-1; 16 bases line up with TRBD2. The ends lost 6 bases at V and 7 bases at J; junction bases unmatched: 9. CDR1 is MDHEN, CDR2 SYDVKM, per germline. The CDR3 totals 17 residues. The CDR3 spells CASSRGTSGGVRNEQFF. DNA for the CDR3: TGTGCCAGCAGCCGTGGGACTAGCGGGGGGGTTAGGAATGAGCAGTTCTTC.

As for this clonotype: This CDR3 fails to terminate in the conserved phenylalanine or tryptophan, so it likely reflects a read error. The gene calls are TRBV15 and TRBJ2-7, with 7 bases identical to TRBD1. The CDR3 totals 15 residues. Germline lookup yields CDR1 LNHNV and CDR2 YYDKDF (reference sequence). V shed 0 bases, J shed 6 bases, and the junction held 8 bases outside the gene matches. CDR3 region: CATSRDLGQSIEQYL. The CDR3 DNA reads TGTGCCACCAGCAGAGACTTGGGACAGTCTATCGAGCAGTACCTC.

This clonotype was observed many times. V usage is TRBV27 and J usage is TRBJ1-6, with TRBD1 as a possible D gene (6 bases). V dropped 4 bases and J dropped 7 bases, with 8 bases sitting between them. Germline V gene data show CDR1 as MNHEY and CDR2 as SMNVEV (reference sequence). This CDR3 is built from 13 residues. The CDR3 loop is CASSWDMNSPLHF. The CDR3 DNA reads TGTGCCAGCAGTTGGGACATGAATTCACCCCTCCACTTT.

This chain joins TRBV20-1 and TRBJ2-5; TRBD2 might be the D (5 bases). The length of the CDR3 is 12 residues. V lost 6 bases to trimming and J lost 5 bases, with 13 bases between them. Germline CDR1 reads DFQATT; CDR2 reads SNEGSKA (reference sequence). The CDR3 is CSANGVGETQYF. CDR3 nucleotides: TGCAGTGCCAACGGGGTGGGCGAGACCCAGTACTTC.

This clonotype has a count of ten or more. The V call is TRBV12-3 or TRBV12-4, the J call TRBJ1-5; no clear D gene. This CDR3 has 14 residues. V lost 5 bases, J lost 1 base, and 9 bases lay in between. The CDR3 DNA reads TGTGCCAGCAGTGTCGGATCAAGCAATCAGCCCCAGCATTTT. Translation gives CASSVGSSNQPQHF.